Sequencing of this TCR beta chain was carried out in a study of CD8+CD57+ T cells in acquired aplastic anemia. All patients picked for sequencing had shown, by flow cytometry, an expansion of CD8+CD57+ cells. Using genomic DNA as the template, TCR beta VDJ and CDR3 profiling was carried out. TCRdb re-called the reads through MiXCR, storing one row per CDR3 protein. The table includes over 150,000 distinct CDR3 sequences, over 70% detected once. The trim removed 4 bases at V and 7 bases at J, leaving 4 bases unmatched. Germline V gene sequence: CDR1 SGHRS, CDR2 YFSETQ. The CDR3 is 12 residues long. The TCR was taken from a human donor with aplastic anemia. Source material: sorted CD4+, CD8+, or CD8+CD57+ T cells (not recorded which) from PBMCs. The rearrangement links TRBV5-1 to TRBJ1-1; 7 nucleotides align to TRBD1. The CDR3 region has the DNA TGCGCCAGCAGCACCGACAGGGTTGAAGCTTTCTTT. Its protein product is CASSTDRVEAFF. Complete variable domain (other parts from reference TRBV5-1 and TRBJ1-1): KAGVTQTPRYLIKTRGQQVTLSCSPISGHRSVSWYQQTPGQGLQFLFEYFSETQRNKGNFPGRFSGRQFSNSRSEMNVSTLELGDSALYLCASSTDRVEAFFGQGTRLTVV.